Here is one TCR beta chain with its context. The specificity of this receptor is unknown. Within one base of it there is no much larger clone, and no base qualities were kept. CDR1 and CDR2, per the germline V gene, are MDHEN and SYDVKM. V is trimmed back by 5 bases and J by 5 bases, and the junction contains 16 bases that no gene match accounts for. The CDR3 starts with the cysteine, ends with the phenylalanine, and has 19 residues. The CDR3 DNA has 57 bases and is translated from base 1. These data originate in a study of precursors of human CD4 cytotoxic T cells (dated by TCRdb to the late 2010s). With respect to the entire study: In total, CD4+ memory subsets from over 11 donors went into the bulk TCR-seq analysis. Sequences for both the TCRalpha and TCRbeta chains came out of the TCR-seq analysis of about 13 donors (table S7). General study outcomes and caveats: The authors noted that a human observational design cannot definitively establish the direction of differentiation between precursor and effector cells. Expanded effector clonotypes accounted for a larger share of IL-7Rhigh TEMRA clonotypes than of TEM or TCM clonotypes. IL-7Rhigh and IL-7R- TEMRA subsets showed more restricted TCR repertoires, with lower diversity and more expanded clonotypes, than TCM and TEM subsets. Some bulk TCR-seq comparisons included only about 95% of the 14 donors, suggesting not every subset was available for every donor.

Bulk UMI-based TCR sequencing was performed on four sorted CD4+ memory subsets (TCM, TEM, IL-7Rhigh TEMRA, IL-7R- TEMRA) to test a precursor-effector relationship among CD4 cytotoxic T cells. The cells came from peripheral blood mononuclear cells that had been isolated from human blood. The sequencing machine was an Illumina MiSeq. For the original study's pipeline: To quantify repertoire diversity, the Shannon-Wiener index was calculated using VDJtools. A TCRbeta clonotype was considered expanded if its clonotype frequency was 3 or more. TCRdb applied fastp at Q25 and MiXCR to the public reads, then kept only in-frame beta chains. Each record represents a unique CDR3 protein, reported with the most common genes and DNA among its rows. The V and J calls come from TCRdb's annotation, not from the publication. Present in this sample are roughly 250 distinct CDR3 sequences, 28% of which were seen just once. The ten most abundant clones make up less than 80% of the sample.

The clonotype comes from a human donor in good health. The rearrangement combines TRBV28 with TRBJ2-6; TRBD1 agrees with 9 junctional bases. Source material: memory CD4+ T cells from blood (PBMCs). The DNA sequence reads TGTGCCAGCAGTAAACGATCCGGGACAGGGACGCTCCGGGCCAACGTCCTGACTTTC. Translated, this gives CASSKRSGTGTLRANVLTF.